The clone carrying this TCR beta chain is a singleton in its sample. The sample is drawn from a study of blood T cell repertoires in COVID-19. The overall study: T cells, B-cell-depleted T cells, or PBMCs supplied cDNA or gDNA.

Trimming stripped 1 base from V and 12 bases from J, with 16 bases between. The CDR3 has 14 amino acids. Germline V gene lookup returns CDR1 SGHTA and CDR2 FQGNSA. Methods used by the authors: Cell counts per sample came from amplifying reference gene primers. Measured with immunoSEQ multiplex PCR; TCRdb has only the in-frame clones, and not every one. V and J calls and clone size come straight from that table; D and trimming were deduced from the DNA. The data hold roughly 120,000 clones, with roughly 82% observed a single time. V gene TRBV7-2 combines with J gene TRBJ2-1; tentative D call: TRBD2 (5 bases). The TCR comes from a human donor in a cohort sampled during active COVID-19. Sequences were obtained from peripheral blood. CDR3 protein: CASSLVLGGRVQFF. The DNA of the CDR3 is TGTGCCAGCAGCTTAGTACTAGGTGGACGGGTGCAGTTCTTC.